This T cell receptor beta chain originates from a study of T cell clonality in common variable immunodeficiency (dated by TCRdb to 2014 to 2015). A remark on this clone: No cognate antigen has been identified for it. Read data end 3 residues before the CDR3 end; the end is taken from the germline J gene.

Study-wide conclusions, independent of this receptor: CVID subjects shared fewer TCRbeta clones with each other than healthy controls did (p < 0.0001). Differences among patients in the CVID cohort limited the correlations between repertoire features and clinical complications. CVID TCRbeta sequences were reported to have fewer deletions and N-nucleotide insertions and to lack highly modified clones with 13 or more V deletions. Even though DNA input was the same, control samples had an average of around 78,000 unique sequences each, compared with approximately 30,000 in CVID samples. According to the authors, figuring out what caused the increased clonality in CVID would require sequencing the repertoires of T cell subpopulations. TCRbeta clonality was higher in CVID subjects than in healthy controls (t-test p = 0.018), and the increase was most characteristic of about a third of subjects.

CVID samples and control samples contributed equivalent amounts of genomic DNA as sequencing input. For every sample, a 60 bp segment covering the rearranged TCRbeta CDR3 region was amplified and then sequenced. The immunoSEQ assay, a bias-corrected multiplex PCR combined with high-throughput sequencing, was used for TCRbeta amplification. Per the original workflow: Every unique nucleotide sequence counted as a clone and was annotated with V, D and J genes, copy number and frequency. Sequences were labeled productive if in frame, and non-productive if out of frame or containing stop codons. As previously described, clonality was calculated on the basis of Shannon's entropy. The predicted amino acid sequences of productive clones were used to derive mean CDR3 Kyte-Doolittle hydropathy. The R hclust function was used to hierarchically cluster scaled V gene usage with Manhattan distance and complete linkage. Clone sharing by CDR3 amino acid sequence was assessed by resampling 12 repertoires per group over 100 rounds. The repertoires were searched for around 75 published EBV-specific and 245 published CMV-specific TCRbeta sequences. A couple of CVID samples that yielded fewer than 10,000 sequences were excluded from the analysis, so roughly 40 CVID repertoires were retained. What TCRdb holds here is the immuneACCESS table cut down to in-frame rearrangements. Part of the clones is not present; checked against another copy, under half of the missing clones reflect an unresolved V gene, and the others are unexplained. The V and J calls and clone size are taken from that table; D and trimming were inferred from the DNA. The table records 14,000 or so clones for this sample, and not one of them appears only once. Of the sample, more than 7% is held by the ten largest clones.

Standard criteria, namely reduction of serum IgG, IgA and/or IgM below the normal range together with specific antibody deficiency, were applied for the diagnosis of CVID. There were 40 to 50 subjects in the CVID group (about 29 male and around 15 female), ranging in age from about 8 to 64 years, with a mean age of around 40. Most CVID patients and most healthy controls were of Caucasian heritage. At the time of study participation, every CVID subject had been on replacement immunoglobulin therapy for one year or longer. When blood was collected, none of the CVID subjects were ill or on immunomodulatory or immunosuppressive medication. From each donor, about 5 to 8.5 ml of heparinized peripheral whole blood was collected. Genomic DNA from adults with common variable immune deficiency (CVID) and from healthy adult controls was used to sequence TCRbeta CDR3 repertoires. Diluted blood was density-centrifuged over Hypaque 1077 or Ficoll-Paque to isolate peripheral blood mononuclear cells. Unsorted mononuclear cells served as the source of genomic DNA, which was extracted either by Qiagen column purification or by a centrifugation-based method.

Taken from cysteine to phenylalanine, the CDR3 has 16 residues. The 39 bases shown cover part of the CDR3, and their frame starts at base 1. For this chain, trimming is 6 bases at the V end and 1 base at the J end, and the number of junction bases without a gene match is 11. CDR1 and CDR2 are drawn from the germline V gene: SGHVS, FNYEAQ. The receptor chain draws on TRBV7-6 and TRBJ2-7; 8 central bases correspond to TRBD1. Sequencing was carried out using peripheral blood mononuclear cells. This receptor was identified in a human donor with common variable immunodeficiency. The covered CDR3 bases are TGTGCCAGCAGTCTACCGAGGACAGGGAATTCCTACGAG. The encoded protein is CASSLPRTGNSYE. From start to end, the CDR3 is CASSLPRTGNSYEQYF.